This TCR beta chain was captured by sequencing in a study of beta chain features in type 1 diabetes. A word on this clone: Its specificity is not known.

Broader study findings: Patients with Type 1 diabetes showed moderately but significantly shorter TCRB CDR3s in all four CD4+ subsets.

Of the isolated RNA, all was reverse transcribed, and so the sequenced material was expressed TCRB transcripts. Generated by immunoSEQ multiplex PCR, the TCRdb table keeps only in-frame clones and is missing some. The sample records fewer than 900,000 clones, 17% being singletons. The V end was cut by 2 bases, the J end by 1 base, with 6 bases between. The germline V gene encodes CDR1 SEHNR and CDR2 FQNEAQ (reference sequence). The CDR3 sequence is 13 residues long. Sorting based on CD45RO/CCR7/CD25/CD127/CD95/CD27 separated CD4+ naive, central memory, regulatory and stem cell-like memory cells. The chain couples TRBV7-9 to TRBJ2-7; D is unresolved. This clonotype was obtained from a woman aged 18-29 years in good health. Sample: naive CD4+ T cells from blood. The CDR3 loop is CASSLFSSYEQYF. As DNA, the CDR3 is TGTGCCAGCAGCTTATTTTCGTCCTACGAGCAGTACTTC.